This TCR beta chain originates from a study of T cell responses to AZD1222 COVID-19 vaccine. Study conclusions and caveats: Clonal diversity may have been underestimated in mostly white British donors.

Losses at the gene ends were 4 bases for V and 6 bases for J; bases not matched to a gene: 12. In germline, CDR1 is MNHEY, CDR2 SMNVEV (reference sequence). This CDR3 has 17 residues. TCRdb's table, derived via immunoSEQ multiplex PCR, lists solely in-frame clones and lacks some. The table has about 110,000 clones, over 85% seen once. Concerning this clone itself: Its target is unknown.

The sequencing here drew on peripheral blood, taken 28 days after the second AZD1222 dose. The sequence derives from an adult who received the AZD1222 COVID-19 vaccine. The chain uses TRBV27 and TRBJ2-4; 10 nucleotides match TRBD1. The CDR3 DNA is TGTGCCAGCAGTTCCGGGACAGGGGTATGGGTAAGAAACATTCAGTACTTC. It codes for CASSSGTGVWVRNIQYF.